This section outlines one T cell receptor beta chain sequence together with its context. CDR3 length: 15 residues. Losses at the gene ends were 4 bases for V and 4 bases for J; bases not matched to a gene: 8. From germline, CDR1 is SGDLS and CDR2 YYNGEE. These data are taken from a study of cytomegalovirus exposure and HLA in healthy donors. TCRdb's table, derived via immunoSEQ multiplex PCR, lists solely in-frame clones and lacks some. The sample shows 100,000 to 150,000 clones, roughly 86% of them seen only once. Specimen: PBMCs. This chain links TRBV9 with TRBJ1-3, with TRBD1 matching 7 bases. The sequence derives from a man aged 18 to 29 in good health and CMV-seronegative. The CDR3 region has the DNA TGTGCCAGCAGCCTAGCCCAGGGACAGGGAAACACCATATATTTT. Translation: CASSLAQGQGNTIYF.